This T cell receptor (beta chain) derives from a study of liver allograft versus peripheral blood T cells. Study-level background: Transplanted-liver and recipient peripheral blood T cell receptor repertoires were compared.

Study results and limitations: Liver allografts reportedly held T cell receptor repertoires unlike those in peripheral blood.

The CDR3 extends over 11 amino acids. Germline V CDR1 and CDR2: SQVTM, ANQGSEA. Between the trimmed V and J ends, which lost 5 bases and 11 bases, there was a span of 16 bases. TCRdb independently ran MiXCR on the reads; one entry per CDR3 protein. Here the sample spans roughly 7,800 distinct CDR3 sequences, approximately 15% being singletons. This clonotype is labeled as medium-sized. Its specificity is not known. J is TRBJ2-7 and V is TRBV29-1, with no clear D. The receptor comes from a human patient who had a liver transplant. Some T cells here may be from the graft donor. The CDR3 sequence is CSVSNLWSEYF. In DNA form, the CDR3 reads TGCAGCGTTAGCAACCTCTGGAGCGAGTACTTC.